The 29 T cell receptor beta chains reported below all come from one sample, sequenced in a study of blood T cell repertoires in COVID-19. The protocol was immunoSEQ multiplex PCR, while the TCRdb copy is restricted to in-frame clones and leaves out a portion. The sample shows 300,000 to 500,000 clones, 88% of them seen only once. The sample taken for sequencing was PBMCs or T cells enriched from blood (not recorded which). The receptors here all came from a woman aged 40 to 50 with acute COVID-19.

V gene TRBV7-2 combines with J gene TRBJ2-1; the match to TRBD2 covers 10 bases. Looked up from germline, CDR1 is SGHTA and CDR2 is FQGNSA. The CDR3 extends over 19 amino acids. Trimming at V came to 3 bases and at J to 0 bases, leaving 11 bases not matched to a gene. The CDR3 loop is CASSLFLAGASSSYNEQFF. In DNA form, the CDR3 reads TGTGCCAGCAGCTTGTTCCTAGCGGGGGCCTCGAGCTCCTACAATGAGCAGTTCTTC.

The gene calls are TRBV11-2 and TRBJ2-7; 14 bases fit TRBD2. The CDR3 length is 15 residues. V lost 2 bases and J lost 4; bases outside the gene matches: 1. CDR1 and CDR2 (germline): SGHAT, FQNNGV. In DNA, the CDR3 is TGTGCCAGCAGCTTAAGACTAGCGGGGGGGTACGAGCAGTACTTC. It encodes CASSLRLAGGYEQYF.

The chain is built from TRBV6-5 and TRBJ2-2; 8 bases align to TRBD1. The CDR3 consists of 15 residues. Germline CDR1 MNHEY, CDR2 SVGAGI. V dropped 6 bases and J dropped 4; count of bases not matched to a gene: 7. The CDR3 sequence is CASRATGAFTGELFF. In DNA, the CDR3 is TGTGCCAGCAGGGCGACAGGGGCCTTCACCGGGGAGCTGTTTTTT.

The V and J genes are TRBV5-6 and TRBJ1-3; 7 nucleotides line up with TRBD1. Germline V gene data show CDR1 as SGHDT and CDR2 as YYEEEE. The CDR3 has 16 residues. After removal of 4 bases from V and 0 bases from J, the junction contained 7 bases not matched to a gene. CDR3 bases: TGTGCCAGCAGCCCCGGGACAGCGAGCTCTGGAAACACCATATATTTT. Translation gives CASSPGTASSGNTIYF. Full variable domain (outside the CDR3, taken from reference TRBV5-6 and TRBJ1-3): DAGVTQSPTHLIKTRGQQVTLRCSPKSGHDTVSWYQQALGQGPQFIFQYYEEEERQRGNFPDRFSGHQFPNYSSELNVNALLLGDSALYLCASSPGTASSGNTIYFGEGSWLTVV.

The chain has TRBV5-1 and TRBJ2-5, with D perhaps matching TRBD2 (5 bases). Trimming removed 1 base at V and 2 bases at J, with 6 bases between. This CDR3 region has 13 residues. Germline V lookup: CDR1 SGHRS, CDR2 YFSETQ. The CDR3 region is CASSLRLQETQYF. DNA of the CDR3: TGCGCCAGCAGCTTGCGACTACAAGAGACCCAGTACTTC.

This chain links TRBV7-9 with TRBJ1-6; the D gene is possibly TRBD1 (5 bases). CDR3 size: 14 residues. The V gene lost 1 base and the J gene lost 9 bases, with 10 bases spanning the gap. Germline CDR1 reads SEHNR; CDR2 reads FQNEAQ (reference sequence). In DNA form, the CDR3 reads TGTGCCAGCAGCTTAGACAGGTTCCCTTCACCCCTCCACTTT. Translation: CASSLDRFPSPLHF.

The chain recombines TRBV7-8 with TRBJ1-4; 8 bases agree with TRBD1. The CDR3 is made up of 18 amino acids. The J segment lost 7 bases and the V segment lost 1 base, leaving 14 bases of the junction unmatched. Germline CDR1 SGHVS, CDR2 FQNEAQ. Here the CDR3 reads CASSLGLRGRGPFEKLFF. The CDR3 DNA reads TGTGCCAGCAGCTTAGGACTTAGAGGCAGGGGGCCTTTTGAAAAACTGTTTTTT.

The chain has TRBV7-9 and TRBJ2-2; no firm D call. Looked up from germline, CDR1 is SEHNR and CDR2 is FQNEAQ (reference sequence). The CDR3 is 13 residues long. V was cut by 3 bases and J by 5 bases, with 7 bases left in between. The CDR3 sequence: CASSFPGTGELFF. The DNA for the CDR3 is TGTGCCAGCAGCTTCCCAGGAACCGGGGAGCTGTTTTTT.

V usage is TRBV6-5 and J usage is TRBJ2-5; D not resolved. This CDR3 comprises 11 residues. Germline V lookup: CDR1 MNHEY, CDR2 SVGAGI. Trimming removed 6 bases from V and 3 bases from J, with 5 bases in between. The CDR3 loop is CASSRKETQYF. The CDR3 DNA follows: TGTGCCAGCAGCAGGAAAGAGACCCAGTACTTC.

This clone was seen once. V is TRBV30 and J is TRBJ1-2, with 7 positions matching TRBD1. The CDR3 covers 15 residues. V lost 0 bases and J lost 6; bases outside the gene matches: 10. CDR1 and CDR2 from the germline V gene are GTSNPN and SVGIG (reference sequence). The CDR3 sequence is CAWSVRTGDWNGYTF. In DNA, the CDR3 is TGTGCCTGGAGTGTACGTACAGGGGATTGGAATGGCTACACCTTC.

The chain employs TRBV25-1 and TRBJ1-4; TRBD1 matches 7 bases. V lost 3 bases, J lost 0 bases, and 10 bases stayed unmatched. CDR3 length: 18 amino acids. Germline values: CDR1 MGHDK, CDR2 SYGVNS. In nucleotides, the CDR3 is TGTGCCAGCAGTGACCGCCGGGACAGAACCTCAACTAATGAAAAACTGTTTTTT. This encodes CASSDRRDRTSTNEKLFF.

Only one count was recorded for this clone. The chain recombines TRBV5-1 with TRBJ1-2, with a tentative D call TRBD1 (6 bases). Germline assignment: CDR1 SGHRS and CDR2 YFSETQ. The V and J ends lost 5 bases and 6 bases respectively, with 11 bases between them. The CDR3 consists of 12 residues. For the CDR3, the DNA is TGCGCCAGCAGACAGGGTGAAGATGGCTACACCTTC. Protein product: CASRQGEDGYTF.

The chain has TRBV4-1 and TRBJ2-4; weak D call: TRBD2 (5 bases). Trimming cost V 0 bases and J 8 bases, with 11 bases left between them. CDR3 length: 14 residues. The V gene's germline CDR1 is MGHRA and CDR2 YSYEKL. The CDR3 reads CASSQDRGSYIQYF. The CDR3, as DNA: TGCGCCAGCAGCCAAGACCGGGGTTCGTACATTCAGTACTTC.

J is TRBJ2-7 and V is TRBV7-6; 10 bases match TRBD2. V gave up 5 bases and J gave up 5 bases; unmatched junction bases: 6. CDR1 SGHVS and CDR2 FNYEAQ come from the germline V gene. The CDR3 loop spans 14 amino acids. The CDR3 protein is CASSPSGGRNEQYF. For the CDR3, the DNA is TGTGCCAGCAGCCCTAGCGGGGGCCGGAACGAGCAGTACTTC.

CDR3 sequence reads: CASSYQRGQGDYGYTF. The CDR3 DNA is TGTGCCAGCAGTTACCAAAGGGGGCAGGGTGACTATGGCTACACCTTC. The gene calls are TRBV6-6 and TRBJ1-2, with TRBD1 identical over 7 bases. The CDR3 has 16 residues. The V segment lost 2 bases and the J segment 3 bases; nucleotides outside the gene matches: 9. In germline, CDR1 is MNHNY, CDR2 SVGAGI (reference sequence).

This chain uses TRBV4-1 with TRBJ1-2, with a tentative D call TRBD1 (5 bases). Germline CDR1 and CDR2: MGHRA and YSYEKL. V shed 4 bases and J shed 7 bases, with 13 bases lying between them. The CDR3 runs to 13 residues. The CDR3 is CASSLGRDGGYTF. The CDR3 nucleotides are TGCGCCAGCAGCCTTGGGAGGGACGGTGGCTACACCTTC.

The gene calls are TRBV5-5 and TRBJ2-7; a possible D gene is TRBD2 (6 bases). The CDR3 contains 16 residues. Germline CDR1 and CDR2: SGHKS and YYEKEE (reference sequence). The germline V and J ends were trimmed by 4 bases and 2 bases, with 19 bases remaining between them. The CDR3 is CASSPRPGTGTYEQYF. In DNA form, the CDR3 reads TGTGCCAGCAGCCCCAGACCCGGGACTGGAACCTACGAGCAGTACTTC.

The sample holds one count of this clone. The chain combines TRBV5-1 with TRBJ1-2; D is perhaps TRBD1 (5 bases). CDR3 size: 13 residues. Trimming took off 3 bases at V and 4 bases at J, with 10 bases between the two ends. The germline CDR1 and CDR2 sequences are SGHRS and YFSETQ. As DNA, the CDR3 is TGCGCCAGCAGCTACGACAGATCCTATGGCTACACCTTC. As protein: CASSYDRSYGYTF.

This rearrangement joins TRBV6-1 to TRBJ1-2, with TRBD1 matching 7 bases. Germline lookup yields CDR1 MNHNS and CDR2 SASEGT. The ends lost 1 base at V and 4 bases at J; junction bases unmatched: 6. CDR3 size: 15 residues. The CDR3 protein is CASSEGGQLGYGYTF. CDR3 DNA sequence: TGTGCCAGCAGTGAAGGGGGACAGTTAGGCTATGGCTACACCTTC.

This chain uses TRBV5-6 with TRBJ1-2; D might be TRBD1 (5 bases). This CDR3 contains 15 residues. Germline CDR1 SGHDT, CDR2 YYEEEE. The V and J ends lost 0 bases and 4 bases respectively, with 13 bases between them. CDR3: CASSLAVGGTYGYTF. The CDR3 DNA sequence: TGTGCCAGCAGCTTGGCCGTCGGGGGAACCTATGGCTACACCTTC.

The chain couples TRBV2 to TRBJ2-7, with 8 bases that match TRBD1. The CDR3 runs to 13 residues. With V trimmed by 4 bases and J by 4 bases, 3 bases remained unmatched. CDR1 is SNHLY, CDR2 FYNNEI, per germline. The CDR3 spells CASSAGGVYEQYF. For the CDR3, the DNA is TGTGCCAGCAGTGCAGGGGGCGTGTACGAGCAGTACTTC.

The chain has TRBV5-1 and TRBJ1-6; D is perhaps TRBD1 (5 bases). V was trimmed by 4 bases and J by 7 bases, leaving 9 bases between them. Germline CDR1 reads SGHRS; CDR2 reads YFSETQ. The CDR3 is made up of 13 amino acids. CDR3 loop: CASSREGNSPLHF. CDR3 in DNA: TGCGCCAGCAGCCGGGAGGGGAATTCACCCCTCCACTTT.

The V gene is TRBV6-5, the J gene TRBJ2-4; 12 positions agree with TRBD2. CDR3 length: 15 amino acids. With 8 bases clipped from V and 8 bases from J, the junction kept 10 bases outside the gene matches. The germline V gene encodes CDR1 MNHEY and CDR2 SVGAGI. The DNA of the CDR3 is TGTGCCAGCGGGGCTAGCGGGGGGGCCACGGACATTCAGTACTTC. The encoded protein is CASGASGGATDIQYF.

The V call is TRBV12-5, the J call TRBJ2-7, with 7 bases lining up with TRBD1. Germline trimming cut 6 bases from V and 5 bases from J; bases unmatched to any gene: 13. The germline V gene encodes CDR1 LGHNT and CDR2 FRNRAP. CDR3 size: 15 residues. This CDR3 is CASGPGQTTGNEQYF. The CDR3 DNA reads as TGTGCTAGTGGCCCGGGACAGACCACGGGGAACGAGCAGTACTTC.

A single count supports this clone. The rearrangement uses TRBV5-1 and TRBJ1-1, with 9 bases identical to TRBD1. V lost 1 base and J lost 1; bases outside the gene matches: 8. The CDR3 is made up of 17 amino acids. Germline V CDR1 and CDR2: SGHRS, YFSETQ. The CDR3 DNA reads as TGCGCCAGCAGCTTGCATTCAGTGGGACAGGGGAACACTGAAGCTTTCTTT. Its protein is CASSLHSVGQGNTEAFF.

The chain recombines TRBV30 with TRBJ1-1; 8 nucleotides agree with TRBD1. With V trimmed by 5 bases and J by 3 bases, 8 bases remained unmatched. The CDR3 covers 14 residues. From germline, CDR1 is GTSNPN and CDR2 SVGIG (reference sequence). The CDR3 sequence is CAWLKGQADTEAFF. The CDR3 DNA sequence: TGTGCCTGGCTGAAGGGACAGGCGGACACTGAAGCTTTCTTT.

The chain uses TRBV2 and TRBJ2-5, with D possibly being TRBD2 (6 bases). The CDR3 is 17 residues long. CDR1 and CDR2 (germline): SNHLY, FYNNEI. V gave up 2 bases and J gave up 5 bases, with 21 bases separating them. The CDR3 nucleotides read TGTGCCAGCAGTGAATCTGGTGAGAGCTGGGAGGTGGAGACCCAGTACTTC. It specifies CASSESGESWEVETQYF.

The chain links TRBV12-3 or TRBV12-4 to TRBJ1-5; D gene uncertain. This CDR3 is built from 13 residues. V lost 4 bases and J 0 bases, leaving 4 bases between the germline ends. In DNA, the CDR3 is TGTGCCAGCAGTTCTTATAGCAATCAGCCCCAGCATTTT. Protein product: CASSSYSNQPQHF.

V is TRBV2 and J is TRBJ1-1; 7 positions agree with TRBD1. This CDR3 region has 15 residues. Per the germline V gene, CDR1 is SNHLY and CDR2 is FYNNEI. The V gene end was trimmed by 6 bases and the J gene end by 0 bases; junction bases not matched to a gene: 7. DNA for the CDR3: TGTGCCAGCAGAGCCCTACAGGGGATGAACACTGAAGCTTTCTTT. It is translated as CASRALQGMNTEAFF.